These T cell receptor beta chains were read from a single sample in a study of shared clonotypes between healthy human individuals. Produced via immunoSEQ multiplex PCR; TCRdb's table is partial and in-frame only. The sample carries 2 million to 2.5 million clones, 85% to 95% recorded once. The sample comprised naive CD4+ T cells from PBMCs. Receptors were obtained from a man between 18 and 29 years old in good health. Some clones in this sample may be carry-over from other donors' samples. Both conserved end residues are part of each CDR3. A D gene is named only where the DNA matches it firmly. Not all rows give a size; the values are once, few, many and, for expanded clones, a class.

CDR3aa,CDR3nt,j_gene,v_gene,abundance,d_gene
CASSPAPSTEAFF,TGTGCCAGCAGCCCCGCCCCGAGCACTGAAGCTTTCTTT,TRBJ1-1,TRBV2,few,-
CASSPVAGGYNEQFF,TGTGCCAGCAGCCCGGTGGCTGGAGGATACAATGAGCAGTTCTTC,TRBJ2-1,TRBV28,-,-
CSVGTNPGGSQETQYF,TGCAGCGTTGGGACCAACCCCGGGGGGTCCCAAGAGACCCAGTACTTC,TRBJ2-5,TRBV29-1,once,TRBD2
CSARGHYEQYF,TGCAGTGCTAGAGGACACTACGAGCAGTACTTC,TRBJ2-7,TRBV20-1,-,-
CASRDGTVSKSTEAFF,TGTGCCAGCAGGGACGGGACAGTCAGTAAGAGCACTGAAGCTTTCTTT,TRBJ1-1,TRBV5-6,-,TRBD1
CASSSWDGRNEQFF,TGTGCCAGCAGTTCCTGGGACGGACGCAATGAGCAGTTCTTC,TRBJ2-1,TRBV27,once,-
CASSVGRPPSSTDTQYF,TGTGCCAGCAGCGTTGGACGTCCCCCGTCTAGCACAGATACGCAGTATTTT,TRBJ2-3,TRBV7-8,-,-
CASSGLRDGGYTF,TGTGCCAGCAGCGGCCTCAGGGACGGCGGCTACACCTTC,TRBJ1-2,TRBV9,-,-
CASSLRAGIYEQYF,TGCGCCAGCAGCTTGAGGGCGGGAATCTACGAGCAGTACTTC,TRBJ2-7,TRBV5-1,-,-
CASSIPGRDSSYEQYF,TGTGCCAGTAGTATACCCGGGAGGGACAGCTCCTACGAGCAGTACTTC,TRBJ2-7,TRBV19,-,-
CASSPRGLNEQFF,TGTGCCAGCAGCCCCCGGGGTCTCAATGAGCAGTTCTTC,TRBJ2-1,TRBV7-3,-,-
CASRPREYSSYEQYF,TGTGCCAGCAGACCTAGGGAATACTCCTCCTACGAGCAGTACTTC,TRBJ2-7,TRBV2,once,-
CASSYNRGTGELFF,TGTGCCAGCAGCTATAACAGGGGAACCGGGGAGCTGTTTTTT,TRBJ2-2,TRBV11-3,once,TRBD1
CASRRESLYEQYF,TGCGCCAGCCGGCGGGAGTCCCTTTACGAGCAGTACTTC,TRBJ2-7,TRBV5-1,-,TRBD2
CASSRNRETGELFF,TGTGCCAGCTCCCGTAACAGGGAAACCGGGGAGCTGTTTTTT,TRBJ2-2,TRBV18,-,-
CASSRDREAQFF,TGCGCCAGCAGCAGAGACAGGGAGGCGCAGTTCTTC,TRBJ2-1,TRBV4-1,once,-
CASAQGQGGTDTQYF,TGTGCTAGTGCTCAGGGACAGGGGGGCACAGATACGCAGTATTTT,TRBJ2-3,TRBV12-5,-,TRBD1
CASSGGPDTEAFF,TGTGCCAGCAGCGGGGGGCCCGATACTGAAGCTTTCTTT,TRBJ1-1,TRBV9,few,-
CASSPTGRYTGELFF,TGTGCCAGCAGCCCGACAGGGAGGTACACCGGGGAGCTGTTTTTT,TRBJ2-2,TRBV7-8,few,-
CASSDQTPTDTQYF,TGTGCCAGCAGTGACCAAACACCCACAGATACGCAGTATTTT,TRBJ2-3,TRBV25-1,-,-
CASSLDGGRANEQYF,TGTGCCAGCAGCTTAGATGGCGGGAGGGCCAACGAGCAGTACTTC,TRBJ2-7,TRBV13,-,TRBD2
CASSLGGITEAFF,TGTGCCAGCAGTTTAGGAGGGATCACTGAAGCTTTCTTT,TRBJ1-1,TRBV28,-,-
CASSVLPGNAYEQYF,TGTGCCAGCAGCGTACTTCCAGGGAATGCCTACGAGCAGTACTTC,TRBJ2-7,TRBV9,-,-
CASSLVLLAGDLSNTGELFF,TGTGCCAGCAGCTTAGTGCTCCTAGCGGGGGACTTATCGAACACCGGGGAGCTGTTTTTT,TRBJ2-2,TRBV7-3,-,TRBD2
CASSGSGEDSPLHF,TGTGCCAGCAGTGGATCAGGGGAGGATTCACCCCTCCACTTT,TRBJ1-6,TRBV2,-,-
CASSITGSSYNEQFF,TGTGCCAGTAGCATAACAGGGAGCTCCTACAATGAGCAGTTCTTC,TRBJ2-1,TRBV19,-,-
CASSYADQPQHF,TGTGCCAGCAGTTACGCCGATCAGCCCCAGCATTTT,TRBJ1-5,TRBV6-6,once,-
CASSSGFEGEQYF,TGTGCCAGCAGTTCCGGCTTCGAGGGGGAGCAGTACTTC,TRBJ2-7,TRBV27,-,-
CASSFNRQETQYF,TGTGCCAGCAGCTTTAACAGGCAAGAGACCCAGTACTTC,TRBJ2-5,TRBV7-2,few,-
CASSSDRARSYEQYF,TGCGCCAGCAGCTCCGACAGGGCGAGGTCCTACGAGCAGTACTTC,TRBJ2-7,TRBV5-1,-,TRBD1
CAWSIGLGTQHF,TGTGCCTGGAGTATTGGGTTGGGAACCCAGCATTTT,TRBJ1-5,TRBV30,few,-
CASSFGQGWAGELFF,TGTGCCAGCAGCTTTGGACAGGGGTGGGCCGGGGAGCTGTTTTTT,TRBJ2-2,TRBV7-8,-,TRBD1
CASSLRGGILYEQYF,TGTGCCAGCAGCCTCCGAGGTGGAATCCTCTACGAGCAGTACTTC,TRBJ2-7,TRBV11-2,-,-
CATSLGYGTEAFF,TGTGCCACCTCCCTTGGCTATGGGACTGAAGCTTTCTTT,TRBJ1-1,TRBV19,-,-
CASSLLAGGQGTDTQYF,TGCGCCAGCAGCTTGTTAGCGGGAGGGCAGGGCACAGATACGCAGTATTTT,TRBJ2-3,TRBV5-1,-,TRBD2
CAISTGGFNYGYTF,TGTGCCATCAGCACAGGGGGCTTTAACTATGGCTACACCTTC,TRBJ1-2,TRBV10-3,-,TRBD1